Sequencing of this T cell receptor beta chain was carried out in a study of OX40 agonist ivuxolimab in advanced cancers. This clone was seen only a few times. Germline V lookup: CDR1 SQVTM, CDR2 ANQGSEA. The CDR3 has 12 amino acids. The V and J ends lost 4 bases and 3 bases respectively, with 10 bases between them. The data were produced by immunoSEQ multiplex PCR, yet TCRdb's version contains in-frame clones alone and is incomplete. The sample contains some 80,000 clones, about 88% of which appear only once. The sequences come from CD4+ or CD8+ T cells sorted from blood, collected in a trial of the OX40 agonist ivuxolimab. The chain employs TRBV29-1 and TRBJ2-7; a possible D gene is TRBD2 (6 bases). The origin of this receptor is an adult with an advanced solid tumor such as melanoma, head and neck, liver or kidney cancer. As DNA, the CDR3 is TGCAGCGTTGGGGAGGCAGGCTACGAGCAGTACTTC. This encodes CSVGEAGYEQYF.